These 28 T cell receptor beta chains originate from one sample sequenced in a study of T cell responses to AZD1222 COVID-19 vaccine (dated by TCRdb to the early 2020s). Receptor amplification or capture employed the immunoSEQ multiplex PCR assay. Not all clones reach the TCRdb copy of this immuneACCESS table, which keeps in-frame sequences only. Checked studies attribute under half of the gap to unresolved V genes and leave the rest unexplained. The sample table records 150,000 to 200,000 clones; around nine tenths of these occur just once. The ten largest clones take up 3.6% of the sample. The sample's time point label, in plain terms: about 28 days (+/-7) after the second vaccine dose. In light of the paper, this sample's treatment or condition label describes: meningococcal conjugate vaccine given as trial control. The sequences come from peripheral blood, collected 28 days after the second dose of the MenACWY control vaccine. These receptor sequences come from an adult who received the MenACWY meningococcal vaccine as a control.

This clone appeared a single time. The V call is TRBV23-1, the J call TRBJ1-1; the match to TRBD1 covers 9 bases. TRBV23-1 is flagged as an ORF with uncertain function. The CDR3 has 17 amino acids. J lost 6 bases, V lost 7 bases, and 18 bases had no gene match. The CDR3 protein is CASTQMGTGGEGAEAFF. The CDR3 DNA reads as TGCGCCAGCACCCAAATGGGAACAGGGGGCGAGGGGGCTGAAGCTTTCTTT.

The J gene is TRBJ2-1, the V gene TRBV14, with D hard to call. The CDR3 is 16 residues long. V shed 0 bases and J shed 0 bases, with 9 bases lying between them. In germline, CDR1 is SGHDN, CDR2 FVKESK. Written as DNA, the CDR3 is TGTGCCAGCAGCCAAGACTTTATCAGCTCCTACAATGAGCAGTTCTTC. Translation gives CASSQDFISSYNEQFF. The full variable domain, in which reference TRBV14 and TRBJ2-1 provide the parts outside the CDR3, is EAGVTQFPSHSVIEKGQTVTLRCDPISGHDNLYWYRRVMGKEIKFLLHFVKESKQDESGMPNNRFLAERTGGTYSTLKVQPAELEDSGVYFCASSQDFISSYNEQFFGPGTRLTVL.

Only one count was recorded for this clone. This rearrangement joins TRBV25-1 to TRBJ2-3; no definite D call. V was clipped by 2 bases and J by 3 bases, with 9 bases between them. CDR1 and CDR2 (germline): MGHDK, SYGVNS. This CDR3 has 14 amino acids. The CDR3 nucleotides are TGTGCCAGCAGTGAAAGGGTAGTAACAGATACGCAGTATTTT. It yields the protein CASSERVVTDTQYF.

V gene TRBV24-1 combines with J gene TRBJ2-7; D might be TRBD2 (6 bases). CDR1 and CDR2 from the germline V gene are KGHDR and SFDVKD. CDR3 length: 13 residues. V gave up 5 bases and J gave up 2 bases, with 9 bases separating them. This CDR3 reads CATSARGAYEQYF. CDR3 coding DNA: TGTGCCACCAGTGCGCGGGGAGCCTACGAGCAGTACTTC.

The V call is TRBV16, the J call TRBJ1-3; D is perhaps TRBD1 (6 bases). Germline CDR1 and CDR2: KGHSY and FQNENV. Deletions cut 0 bases from V and 2 bases from J, with 20 bases between. The CDR3 is 19 amino acids. The CDR3 nucleotides are TGTGCCAGCAGCCAATCGGTAGGACAGACCAATATTCCTGGAAACACCATATATTTT. Its protein is CASSQSVGQTNIPGNTIYF.

The chain combines TRBV6-5 with TRBJ1-2; no definite D call. CDR3 length: 16 residues. V lost 0 bases and J 4 bases, leaving 15 bases between the germline ends. CDR1 and CDR2 (germline): MNHEY, SVGAGI. The CDR3 coding sequence is TGTGCCAGCAGTTACTCAGGCACCCCGGGAGGCTATGGCTACACCTTC. It encodes CASSYSGTPGGYGYTF.

This chain joins TRBV30 and TRBJ1-2, with a weak D call TRBD1 (5 bases). The CDR3 spans 12 residues. Germline V gene lookup returns CDR1 GTSNPN and CDR2 SVGIG (reference sequence). Trimming cost V 5 bases and J 8 bases, with 15 bases left between them. CDR3 nucleotide sequence: TGTGCCTGGGATAGTAAGGCAGGGGGCTACACCTTC. It yields the protein CAWDSKAGGYTF.

This clone has only one observation. This rearrangement joins TRBV19 to TRBJ2-1, with 9 bases aligning to TRBD2. V trimming: 3 bases; J trimming: 6 bases; junction bases outside the gene matches: 9. CDR3 length equals 16 residues. The V gene's germline CDR1 is LNHDA and CDR2 SQIVND (reference sequence). The DNA of the CDR3 is TGTGCCAGTAGTATTAAGACTAGCGGAACTCTCAATGAGCAGTTCTTC. As protein: CASSIKTSGTLNEQFF.

The chain joins TRBV24-1 to TRBJ2-5, with 9 bases that match TRBD2. Germline CDR1 KGHDR, CDR2 SFDVKD. The CDR3 is 15 residues long. Germline trimming cut 11 bases from V and 3 bases from J; bases unmatched to any gene: 12. In DNA, the CDR3 is TGTGCCAGTAGTACCGGGACTAGCAACAAAGAGACCCAGTACTTC. This encodes CASSTGTSNKETQYF.

The rearrangement uses TRBV2 and TRBJ1-5; 8 bases are shared with TRBD1. The junction had 3 bases not matched to a gene; V was cut back by 5 bases and J by 3 bases. CDR1 is SNHLY, CDR2 FYNNEI, per germline. This CDR3 comprises 14 residues. The CDR3 DNA follows: TGTGCCAGCAGTCGGACAGGGACCAATCAGCCCCAGCATTTT. Protein sequence: CASSRTGTNQPQHF.

The rearrangement joins TRBV11-3 to TRBJ2-7; the D gene is possibly TRBD2 (5 bases). Germline CDR1 and CDR2: SGHNT and YENEEA. The CDR3 is made up of 16 amino acids. With 5 bases removed from V and 1 base from J, the gap between germline ends came to 18 bases. The CDR3, as DNA: TGTGCCAGCAGCCCTCCCCTTCGAAAGCGGTCCTACGAGCAGTACTTC. Encoded protein: CASSPPLRKRSYEQYF.

The V call is TRBV3-1 (or the pseudogene TRBV3-2), the J call TRBJ2-7; TRBD1 matches 12 bases. Germline CDR1 and CDR2: LGHDT and YNNKEL (reference sequence). Trimming took 3 bases from V and 11 from J; bases not matched to a gene: 11. The CDR3 contains 15 residues. The CDR3 bases are TGTGCCAGCAGCCAGTTTAGGGACAGGGGGCGGGAGAAGTACTTC. Translating it yields CASSQFRDRGREKYF.

The V and J genes are TRBV28 and TRBJ1-2; 12 positions agree with TRBD1. With V trimmed by 7 bases and J by 7 bases, 13 bases remained unmatched. The length of the CDR3 is 16 residues. The V gene's germline CDR1 is MDHEN and CDR2 SYDVKM. The CDR3 coding sequence is TGTGCCAGCACCGTCCCGGGACAGGGGGCAATGCGTGGCTACACCTTC. Its protein product is CASTVPGQGAMRGYTF.

J is TRBJ2-7 and V is TRBV14, with TRBD1 identical over 8 bases. The CDR3 spans 14 residues. The germline gives CDR1 SGHDN, CDR2 FVKESK. V shed 4 bases, J shed 6 bases, and the junction held 8 bases outside the gene matches. The CDR3: CASSLSGGWVEQYF. The CDR3 coding sequence is TGTGCCAGCAGCCTCTCAGGGGGCTGGGTCGAGCAGTACTTC.

The V call is TRBV7-9, the J call TRBJ2-1; TRBD2 matches at 10 bases. The CDR3 runs to 15 residues. From germline, CDR1 is SEHNR and CDR2 FQNEAQ (reference sequence). Germline trimming cut 6 bases from V and 6 bases from J; bases unmatched to any gene: 8. CDR3 sequence: CASRSGTSALNEQFF. DNA for the CDR3: TGTGCCAGCAGGTCCGGGACTAGCGCCCTCAATGAGCAGTTCTTC.

The V call is TRBV7-9, the J call TRBJ1-5, with 8 bases matching TRBD1. The V segment lost 4 bases and the J segment 8 bases; nucleotides outside the gene matches: 10. CDR1 is SEHNR, CDR2 FQNEAQ, per germline (reference sequence). The CDR3 consists of 15 residues. The CDR3 DNA reads as TGTGCCAGCAGCTCGACCGGACAGGGAGGAGAGCCCCAGCATTTT. Protein sequence: CASSSTGQGGEPQHF. Full variable domain (remainder filled in from reference TRBV7-9 and TRBJ1-5): DTGVSQNPRHKITKRGQNVTFRCDPISEHNRLYWYRQTLGQGPEFLTYFQNEAQLEKSRLLSDRFSAERPKGSFSTLEIQRTEQGDSAMYLCASSSTGQGGEPQHFGDGTRLSIL.

The chain uses TRBV27 and TRBJ1-1; D remains ambiguous. CDR1 MNHEY and CDR2 SMNVEV come from the germline V gene (reference sequence). The CDR3 totals 14 residues. V dropped 0 bases and J dropped 8 bases, with 13 bases sitting between them. CDR3 sequence: CASSLSRGMAEAFF. In nucleotides, the CDR3 is TGTGCCAGCAGTTTATCGCGAGGGATGGCGGAAGCTTTCTTT.

The rearrangement joins TRBV12-3 or TRBV12-4 to TRBJ1-1; no clear D. Between the trimmed V and J ends, which lost 5 bases and 11 bases, there was a span of 18 bases. The CDR3 runs to 13 residues. CDR3 region: CASSPRTFIGAFF. The DNA of the CDR3 is TGTGCCAGCAGTCCCCGGACTTTTATTGGGGCTTTCTTT.

J is TRBJ1-2 and V is TRBV18, with 11 nucleotides matching TRBD1. Trimming removed 3 bases from V and 4 bases from J; junction bases left unmatched: 4. Germline V lookup: CDR1 KGHSH, CDR2 LQKENI. The CDR3 loop spans 15 amino acids. CDR3 in DNA: TGTGCCAGCTCACCTACCGGGACAGGGGGCTATGGCTACACCTTC. It yields the protein CASSPTGTGGYGYTF. Based on the CDR3 plus reference TRBV18 and TRBJ1-2, the full variable domain is NAGVMQNPRHLVRRRGQEARLRCSPMKGHSHVYWYRQLPEEGLKFMVYLQKENIIDESGMPKERFSAEFPKEGPSILRIQQVVRGDSAAYFCASSPTGTGGYGYTFGSGTRLTVV.

The chain couples TRBV11-2 to TRBJ2-5; the D is unclear. The germline V gene has CDR1 SGHAT and CDR2 FQNNGV. The CDR3 is 15 residues long. Trimming pared 3 bases from V and 1 base from J, leaving 12 bases between. The chain's CDR3 is CASSLLGWAQETQYF. The CDR3 bases are TGTGCCAGCAGCTTGCTCGGCTGGGCCCAAGAGACCCAGTACTTC.

This clone was detected only a few times. J is TRBJ2-7 and V is TRBV3-1 (or the pseudogene TRBV3-2), with no clear D. The CDR3 sequence is 16 residues long. The germline gives CDR1 LGHDT, CDR2 YNNKEL (reference sequence). Trimming removed 0 bases from V and 0 bases from J, with 12 bases in between. CDR3 nucleotide sequence: TGTGCCAGCAGCCAAGACCCAAGACACTACTCCTACGAGCAGTACTTC. Protein: CASSQDPRHYSYEQYF.

This clone was observed a few times. The chain employs TRBV28 and TRBJ2-5; tentatively, D is TRBD1 (6 bases). This CDR3 is 15 amino acids long. Trimming took off 1 base at V and 6 bases at J, with 15 bases between the two ends. Germline assignment: CDR1 MDHEN and CDR2 SYDVKM. CDR3 loop: CASSLFDRRGQTQYF. CDR3 DNA sequence: TGTGCCAGCAGTTTATTCGACAGGCGAGGACAGACCCAGTACTTC.

The chain is built from TRBV10-3 and TRBJ1-3; no clear D gene. The germline CDR1 and CDR2 sequences are ENHRY and SYGVKD. V was trimmed by 0 bases and J by 3 bases, leaving 0 bases between them. CDR3 length: 12 amino acids. DNA for the CDR3: TGTGCCATCAGTGAGTCTGGAAACACCATATATTTT. It specifies CAISESGNTIYF.

The genes are TRBV27 and TRBJ2-4, with D possibly matching TRBD1 (5 bases). Trimming removed 6 bases from V and 7 bases from J, with 10 bases in between. Per germline, CDR1 MNHEY and CDR2 SMNVEV (reference sequence). CDR3 length: 12 amino acids. CDR3 in amino acids: CASRSGMNIQYF. CDR3 in DNA: TGTGCCAGCAGGTCAGGGATGAACATTCAGTACTTC.

The chain links TRBV3-1 (or the pseudogene TRBV3-2) to TRBJ2-7, with no clear D. V lost 4 bases and J 1 base, leaving 8 bases between the germline ends. This CDR3 is 13 amino acids long. Looked up from germline, CDR1 is LGHDT and CDR2 is YNNKEL (reference sequence). CDR3 DNA: TGTGCCAGCAGCCCGAGGCGTTCCTACGAGCAGTACTTC. It specifies CASSPRRSYEQYF.

The V call is TRBV7-6, the J call TRBJ1-1; TRBD1 aligns across 7 bases. The junction had 5 bases not matched to a gene; V was cut back by 1 base and J by 3 bases. The germline CDR1 and CDR2 sequences are SGHVS and FNYEAQ. The CDR3 extends over 15 amino acids. CDR3 coding DNA: TGTGCCAGCAGCTTAGTAGTAGGGGGCCACACTGAAGCTTTCTTT. This encodes CASSLVVGGHTEAFF.

This chain uses TRBV4-3 with TRBJ1-2; 7 bases are a match to TRBD1. CDR1 LGHNA and CDR2 YSLEER come from the germline V gene. This CDR3 has 13 residues. V lost 1 base, J lost 6 bases, and 2 bases stayed unmatched. As DNA, the CDR3 is TGCGCCAGCAGCCAAGGCAGGGGGGATGGCTACACCTTC. Translation gives CASSQGRGDGYTF.

This sequence joins TRBV18 and TRBJ2-7; 9 bases map to TRBD2. J was trimmed by 4 bases and V by 5 bases; bases with no gene match: 15. The germline gives CDR1 KGHSH, CDR2 LQKENI. This CDR3 has 17 residues. DNA of the CDR3: TGTGCCAGCTCATCTACCCCCGCGGGAGGGCCGTTTTACGAGCAGTACTTC. It yields the protein CASSSTPAGGPFYEQYF.